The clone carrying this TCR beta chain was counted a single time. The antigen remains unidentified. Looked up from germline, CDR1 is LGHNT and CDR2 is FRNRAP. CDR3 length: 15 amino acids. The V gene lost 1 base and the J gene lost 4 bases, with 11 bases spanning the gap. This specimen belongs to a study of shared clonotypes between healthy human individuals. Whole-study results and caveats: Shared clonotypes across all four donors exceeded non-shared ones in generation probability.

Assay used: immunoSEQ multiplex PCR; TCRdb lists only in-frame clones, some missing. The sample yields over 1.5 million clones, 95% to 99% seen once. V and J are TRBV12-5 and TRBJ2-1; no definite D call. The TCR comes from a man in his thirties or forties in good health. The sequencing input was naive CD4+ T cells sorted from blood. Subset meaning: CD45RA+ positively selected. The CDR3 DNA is TGTGCTAGTGGTTTGGGGCGAGCTCTTTACAATGAGCAGTTCTTC. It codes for CASGLGRALYNEQFF.